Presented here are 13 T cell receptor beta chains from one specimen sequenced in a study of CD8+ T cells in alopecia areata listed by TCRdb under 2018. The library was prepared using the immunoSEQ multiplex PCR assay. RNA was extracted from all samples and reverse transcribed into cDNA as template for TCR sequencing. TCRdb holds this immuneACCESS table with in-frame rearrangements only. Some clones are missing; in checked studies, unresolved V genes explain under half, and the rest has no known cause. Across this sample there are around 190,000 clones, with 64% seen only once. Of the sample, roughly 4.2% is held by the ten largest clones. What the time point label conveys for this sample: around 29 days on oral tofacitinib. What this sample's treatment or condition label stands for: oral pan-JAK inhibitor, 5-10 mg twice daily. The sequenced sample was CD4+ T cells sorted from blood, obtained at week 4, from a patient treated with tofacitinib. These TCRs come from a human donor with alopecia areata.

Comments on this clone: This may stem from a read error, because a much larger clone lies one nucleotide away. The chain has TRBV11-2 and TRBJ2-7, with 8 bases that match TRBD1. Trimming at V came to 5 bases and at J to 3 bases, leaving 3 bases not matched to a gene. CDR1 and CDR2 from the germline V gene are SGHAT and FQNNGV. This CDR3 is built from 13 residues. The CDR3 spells CASSMTGVYEQYF. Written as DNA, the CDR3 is TGTGCCAGCAGCATGACAGGGGTCTACGAGCAGTACTTC.

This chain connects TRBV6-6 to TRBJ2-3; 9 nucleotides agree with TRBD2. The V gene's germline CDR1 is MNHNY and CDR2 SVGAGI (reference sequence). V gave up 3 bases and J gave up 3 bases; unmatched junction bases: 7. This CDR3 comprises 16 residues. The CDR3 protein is CASSYQAGGITDTQYF. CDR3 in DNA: TGTGCCAGCAGTTATCAAGCGGGGGGCATTACAGATACGCAGTATTTT.

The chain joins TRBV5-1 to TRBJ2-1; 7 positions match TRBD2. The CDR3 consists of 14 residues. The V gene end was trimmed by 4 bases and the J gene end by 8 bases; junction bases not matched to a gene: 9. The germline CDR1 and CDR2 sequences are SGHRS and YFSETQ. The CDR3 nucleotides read TGCGCCAGCAGCCGCCGGGGAGGGAGCGATGAGCAGTTCTTC. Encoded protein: CASSRRGGSDEQFF.

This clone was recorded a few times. CDR3 sequence (DNA): TGTGCCAGCAATAGGGGGGGGTACACTGAAGCTTTCTTT. Translated, it gives CASNRGGYTEAFF. This chain uses TRBV6-6 with TRBJ1-1, with a weak D call TRBD1 (6 bases). Trimming pared 7 bases from V and 3 bases from J, leaving 12 bases between. The CDR3 is made up of 13 amino acids. Germline V gene sequence: CDR1 MNHNY, CDR2 SVGAGI (reference sequence).

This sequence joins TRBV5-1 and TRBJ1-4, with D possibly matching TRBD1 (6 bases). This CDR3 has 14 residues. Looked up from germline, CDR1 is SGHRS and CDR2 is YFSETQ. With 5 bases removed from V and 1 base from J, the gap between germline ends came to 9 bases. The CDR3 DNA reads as TGCGCCAGCAGACCACAGGGAACTAATGAAAAACTGTTTTTT. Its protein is CASRPQGTNEKLFF.

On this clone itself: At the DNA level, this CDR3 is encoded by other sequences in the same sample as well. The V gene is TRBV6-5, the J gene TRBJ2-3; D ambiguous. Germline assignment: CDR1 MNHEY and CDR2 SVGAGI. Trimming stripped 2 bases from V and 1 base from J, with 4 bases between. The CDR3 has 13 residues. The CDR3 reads CASSYPGTDTQYF. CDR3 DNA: TGTGCCAGCAGTTACCCGGGCACAGATACGCAGTATTTT.

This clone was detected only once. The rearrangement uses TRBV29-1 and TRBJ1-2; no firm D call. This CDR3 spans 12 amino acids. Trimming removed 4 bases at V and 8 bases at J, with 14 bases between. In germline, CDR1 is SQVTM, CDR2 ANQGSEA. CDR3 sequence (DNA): TGCAGCGTTGCTCCCCCGGTGAGGGGCTACACCTTC. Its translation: CSVAPPVRGYTF.

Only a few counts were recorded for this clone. The CDR3 loop is CASSSTSGGYEQYF. DNA for the CDR3: TGTGCCAGCAGCTCAACTAGCGGGGGCTACGAGCAGTACTTC. This chain uses TRBV7-2 with TRBJ2-7; 11 bases are a match to TRBD2. Germline V gene lookup returns CDR1 SGHTA and CDR2 FQGNSA. With 4 bases clipped from V and 3 bases from J, the junction kept 2 bases outside the gene matches. The CDR3 sequence is 14 residues long.

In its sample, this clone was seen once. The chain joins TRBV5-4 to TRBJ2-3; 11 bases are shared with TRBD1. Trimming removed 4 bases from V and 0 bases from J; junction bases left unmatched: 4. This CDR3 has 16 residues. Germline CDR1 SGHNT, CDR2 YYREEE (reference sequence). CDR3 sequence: CASSGTGGTSTDTQYF. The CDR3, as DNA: TGTGCCAGCAGCGGGACAGGGGGTACTAGCACAGATACGCAGTATTTT.

In DNA form, the CDR3 reads TGTGCCAGCAGCCAGCCCCAGGGACTCAATGAGCAGTTCTTC. Its translation is CASSQPQGLNEQFF. The chain employs TRBV4-2 and TRBJ2-1; D may be TRBD2 (6 bases). CDR3 size: 14 residues. The ends were cut back, 3 bases at V and 6 bases at J, with 12 bases in the middle. Germline V gene sequence: CDR1 LGHNA, CDR2 YNFKEQ.

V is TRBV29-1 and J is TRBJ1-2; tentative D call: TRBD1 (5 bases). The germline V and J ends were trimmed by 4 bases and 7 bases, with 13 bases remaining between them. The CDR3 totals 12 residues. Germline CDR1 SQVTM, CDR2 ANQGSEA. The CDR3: CSVAVSGTGYTF. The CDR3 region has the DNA TGCAGCGTTGCTGTTTCAGGGACTGGCTACACCTTC.

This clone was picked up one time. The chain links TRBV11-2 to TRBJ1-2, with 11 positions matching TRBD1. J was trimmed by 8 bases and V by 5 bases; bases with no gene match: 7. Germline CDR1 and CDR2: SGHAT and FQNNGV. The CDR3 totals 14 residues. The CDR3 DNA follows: TGTGCCAGCAGCGGACAGGGGGCGCAGAGAGGCTACACCTTC. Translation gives CASSGQGAQRGYTF.

CDR3 residues: CASSESSYGYTF. CDR3 DNA: TGTGCCAGCAGTGAATCGAGCTATGGCTACACCTTC. J is TRBJ1-2 and V is TRBV25-1; D is uncertain. The CDR3 contains 12 residues. V dropped 1 base and J dropped 4 bases, with 4 bases sitting between them. Germline lookup yields CDR1 MGHDK and CDR2 SYGVNS.